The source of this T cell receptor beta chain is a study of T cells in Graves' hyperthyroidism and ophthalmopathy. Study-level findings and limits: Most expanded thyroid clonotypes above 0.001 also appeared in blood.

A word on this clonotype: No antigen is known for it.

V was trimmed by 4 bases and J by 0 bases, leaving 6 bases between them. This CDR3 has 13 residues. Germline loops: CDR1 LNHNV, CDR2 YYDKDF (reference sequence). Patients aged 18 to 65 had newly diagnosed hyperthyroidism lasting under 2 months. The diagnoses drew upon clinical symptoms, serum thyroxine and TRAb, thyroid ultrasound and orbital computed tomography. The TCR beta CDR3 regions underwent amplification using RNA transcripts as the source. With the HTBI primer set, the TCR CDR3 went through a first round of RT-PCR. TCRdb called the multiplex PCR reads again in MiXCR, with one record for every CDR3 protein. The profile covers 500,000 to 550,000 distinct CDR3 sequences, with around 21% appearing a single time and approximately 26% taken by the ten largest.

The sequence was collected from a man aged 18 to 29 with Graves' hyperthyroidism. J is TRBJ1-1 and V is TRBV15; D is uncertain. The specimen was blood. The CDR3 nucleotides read TGTGCCACCAGCAAATCGTTGAACACTGAAGCTTTCTTT. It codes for CATSKSLNTEAFF.